This TCR beta chain was sequenced for a study of human T cells and chemical hapten exposure. Overall study findings and caveats: TCRs whose frequency exceeded 1 in 1000 remained the same following DPC sensitization.

It was the library that attached unique molecular identifiers to individual cDNA molecules. TCRdb independently ran MiXCR on the RACE reads; one entry per CDR3 protein. The sample has 150,000 to 200,000 distinct CDR3 sequences; 14% are singletons. This clonotype was recorded many times. Its antigen is not identified. Germline CDR1 and CDR2: DFQATT and SNEGSKA (reference sequence). The CDR3 covers 14 residues. The V end was cut by 1 base, the J end by 6 bases, with 10 bases between. Documented time point: patch test 1, 2 weeks after DPC sensitization. As to treatment: therapeutic diphenylcyclopropenone sensitization with weekly scalp DPC. Unseparated into fractions, whole blood served as the source from which total RNA was extracted.

The chain is built from TRBV20-1 and TRBJ1-6; D perhaps matches TRBD1 (5 bases). The TCR sequence derives from a woman in her thirties with alopecia areata. Some clones in this sample may be carry-over from other donors' samples. The sample was whole blood, taken in connection with sensitization to the hapten diphenylcyclopropenone (DPC). CDR3 in DNA: TGCAGTGCTAGAGTGGTAGGGGTTAATTCACCCCTCCACTTT. This encodes CSARVVGVNSPLHF.